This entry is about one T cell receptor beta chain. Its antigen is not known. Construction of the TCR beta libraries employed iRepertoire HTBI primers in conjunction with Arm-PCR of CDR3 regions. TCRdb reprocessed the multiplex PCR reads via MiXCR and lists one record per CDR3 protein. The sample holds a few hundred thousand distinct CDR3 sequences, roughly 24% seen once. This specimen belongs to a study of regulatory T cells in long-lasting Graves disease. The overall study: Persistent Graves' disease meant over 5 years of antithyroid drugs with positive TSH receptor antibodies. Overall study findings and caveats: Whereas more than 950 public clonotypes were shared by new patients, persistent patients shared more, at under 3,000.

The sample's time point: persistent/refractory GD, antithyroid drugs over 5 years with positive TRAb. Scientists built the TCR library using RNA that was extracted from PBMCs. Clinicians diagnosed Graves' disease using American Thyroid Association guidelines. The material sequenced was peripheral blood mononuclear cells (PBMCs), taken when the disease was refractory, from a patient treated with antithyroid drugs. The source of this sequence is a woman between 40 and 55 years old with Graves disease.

DNA for the CDR3: TGTGCCAGCAGCGTAGCGGGGCGAGAGGGGGAAAAACTGTTTTTT. As protein: CASSVAGREGEKLFF. The V call is TRBV9, the J call TRBJ1-4, with D perhaps matching TRBD1 (5 bases). Trimming pared 0 bases from V and 8 bases from J, leaving 14 bases between. CDR3 length: 15 amino acids. Germline values: CDR1 SGDLS, CDR2 YYNGEE.